This TCR beta chain is from a study of technical replicates of blood from a few donors. Losses at the gene ends were 5 bases for V and 5 bases for J; bases not matched to a gene: 13. The length of the CDR3 is 17 residues. Looked up from germline, CDR1 is SGHVS and CDR2 is FNYEAQ. Some clones are missing from TCRdb's copy, which holds only in-frame ones; the method was immunoSEQ multiplex PCR. The table shows 95,000 to 100,000 clones, with around 96% occurring only once. The chain has TRBV7-6 and TRBJ2-1; TRBD2 matches 9 bases. The sequencing input was T cells isolated from PBMCs. The TCR comes from a human donor in good health. Here the CDR3 DNA reads TGTGCCAGCAGCCAACCATTAGCGGGAGCAGGGAACAATGAGCAGTTCTTC. It encodes CASSQPLAGAGNNEQFF.